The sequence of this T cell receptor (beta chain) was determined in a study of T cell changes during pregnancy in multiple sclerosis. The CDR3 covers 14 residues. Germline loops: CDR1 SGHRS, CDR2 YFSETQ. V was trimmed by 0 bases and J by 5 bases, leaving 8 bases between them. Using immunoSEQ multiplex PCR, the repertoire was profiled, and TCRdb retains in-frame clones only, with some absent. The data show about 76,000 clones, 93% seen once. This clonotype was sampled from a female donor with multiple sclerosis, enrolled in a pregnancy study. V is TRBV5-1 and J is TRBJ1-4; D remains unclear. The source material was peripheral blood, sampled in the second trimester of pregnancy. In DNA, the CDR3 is TGCGCCAGCAGCTTGGCAGGATTAAATGAAAAACTGTTTTTT. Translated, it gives CASSLAGLNEKLFF.